The 32 T cell receptor beta chains in this list originate from one sample, sequenced in a study of shared clonotypes between healthy human individuals. This table comes from immunoSEQ multiplex PCR, and its TCRdb copy is limited to in-frame clones, with some not included. The sample includes 400,000 to 550,000 clones, around 79% of them seen just once. Material for sequencing was PBMCs. The receptors were gathered from a woman in her thirties or forties in good health. Some clones in this sample may be carry-over from other donors' samples.

The chain uses TRBV9 and TRBJ2-3; 11 bases line up with TRBD2. The CDR3 totals 16 residues. Germline CDR1 and CDR2: SGDLS and YYNGEE. J was trimmed by 3 bases and V by 3 bases; bases with no gene match: 6. The CDR3, as DNA: TGTGCCAGCAGCGGCCGACTAGCGGGAACAACAGATACGCAGTATTTT. Translating gives CASSGRLAGTTDTQYF.

The chain is built from TRBV21-1 and TRBJ2-2; the table's D call, TRBD2, has no DNA check behind it. TRBV21-1 is termed a pseudogene. The CDR3 loop spans 15 amino acids. Written as DNA, the CDR3 is TGTGCCAGCAGCAAAACGGCGGGAGTTATCGGGGAGCTGTTTTTT. Translated, it gives CASSKTAGVIGELFF.

The J gene is TRBJ1-1, the V gene TRBV28; D unresolved. Germline loops: CDR1 MDHEN, CDR2 SYDVKM. The CDR3 totals 13 residues. V shed 3 bases and J shed 9 bases, with 14 bases lying between them. As DNA, the CDR3 is TGTGCCAGCAGTTTTCTAGGGTCCTCTCAAGCTTTCTTT. It encodes CASSFLGSSQAFF.

This chain connects TRBV18 to TRBJ2-3; D gene ambiguous. Trimming removed 4 bases from V and 0 bases from J, with 11 bases in between. The CDR3 covers 15 residues. Germline values: CDR1 KGHSH, CDR2 LQKENI. The CDR3 sequence: CASSLQVPSTDTQYF. As DNA, the CDR3 is TGTGCCAGCTCACTGCAGGTGCCTAGCACAGATACGCAGTATTTT. Together with reference TRBV18 and TRBJ2-3, the CDR3 gives the full variable domain: NAGVMQNPRHLVRRRGQEARLRCSPMKGHSHVYWYRQLPEEGLKFMVYLQKENIIDESGMPKERFSAEFPKEGPSILRIQQVVRGDSAAYFCASSLQVPSTDTQYFGPGTRLTVL.

This clone was picked up many times. The rearrangement links TRBV27 to TRBJ2-7; 8 nucleotides align to TRBD2. The ends lost 3 bases at V and 7 bases at J; junction bases unmatched: 11. Germline loops: CDR1 MNHEY, CDR2 SMNVEV (reference sequence). There are 15 residues in the CDR3. CDR3 amino acids: CASSFFAGGLPEQYF. The CDR3 DNA reads TGTGCCAGCAGTTTTTTTGCGGGAGGCCTTCCGGAGCAGTACTTC.

The gene calls are TRBV5-1 and TRBJ1-1; D not resolved. The CDR3 length is 12 residues. From germline, CDR1 is SGHRS and CDR2 YFSETQ. Trimming took off 0 bases at V and 6 bases at J, with 6 bases between the two ends. CDR3 nucleotide sequence: TGCGCCAGCAGCTTGGAGGGCCCTGAAGCTTTCTTT. Amino acid sequence: CASSLEGPEAFF.

The rearrangement links TRBV4-3 to TRBJ2-3; perhaps TRBD1 as D (6 bases). This CDR3 has 19 residues. Deletions cut 2 bases from V and 4 bases from J, with 25 bases between. Looked up from germline, CDR1 is LGHNA and CDR2 is YSLEER. CDR3 in amino acids: CASSQFYRAGARTSDTQYF. CDR3 DNA: TGCGCCAGCAGCCAATTTTATAGGGCAGGGGCCAGAACATCAGATACGCAGTATTTT.

Note on this clone: Mismatch with germline at one junction end may stem from a read error. The J gene is TRBJ2-1, the V gene TRBV7-7, with TRBD2 matching over 7 bases. The length of the CDR3 is 14 residues. Per the germline V gene, CDR1 is SSHAT and CDR2 is FNYEAQ (reference sequence). The CDR3 spells CASSYAGENNEQFF. The CDR3 region has the DNA TGTGCTAGCAGCTACGCGGGGGAGAACAATGAGCAGTTCTTC. Full variable domain (outside the CDR3, taken from reference TRBV7-7 and TRBJ2-1): GAGVSQSPRYKVTKRGQDVTLRCDPISSHATLYWYQQALGQGPEFLTYFNYEAQPDKSGLPSDRFSAERPEGSISTLTIQRTEQRDSAMYRCASSYAGENNEQFFGPGTRLTVL.

The gene calls are TRBV5-6 and TRBJ2-5; 11 nucleotides line up with TRBD1. Germline V gene lookup returns CDR1 SGHDT and CDR2 YYEEEE. V gave up 4 bases and J gave up 4 bases; unmatched junction bases: 12. The CDR3 sequence is 17 residues long. In DNA, the CDR3 is TGTGCCAGCAGCCCTCCGGACAGGGGGCGCGGCCCAGAGACCCAGTACTTC. Translation: CASSPPDRGRGPETQYF.

In this sample, this clone turned up once. The rearrangement joins TRBV5-1 to TRBJ1-1; TRBD1 matches 7 bases. The junction had 10 bases not matched to a gene; V was cut back by 4 bases and J by 4 bases. The CDR3 totals 15 residues. CDR1 and CDR2 (germline): SGHRS, YFSETQ. This CDR3 reads CASSPLQGGPTEAFF. The DNA of the CDR3 is TGCGCCAGCAGCCCACTTCAGGGGGGCCCCACTGAAGCTTTCTTT. The full variable domain, completed using reference TRBV5-1 and TRBJ1-1, is KAGVTQTPRYLIKTRGQQVTLSCSPISGHRSVSWYQQTPGQGLQFLFEYFSETQRNKGNFPGRFSGRQFSNSRSEMNVSTLELGDSALYLCASSPLQGGPTEAFFGQGTRLTVV.

For the CDR3, the DNA is TGTGCCAGCAGTGACAGGCGGGTTAGCACAGATACGCAGTATTTT. Its translation is CASSDRRVSTDTQYF. The V call is TRBV2, the J call TRBJ2-3, with a weak D call TRBD2 (5 bases). V was trimmed by 3 bases and J by 0 bases, leaving 10 bases between them. This CDR3 region has 15 residues. CDR1 and CDR2 (germline): SNHLY, FYNNEI.

This clone occurred many times. V usage is TRBV5-4 and J usage is TRBJ2-1, with D perhaps being TRBD1 or TRBD2 (5 bases each). Germline loops: CDR1 SGHNT, CDR2 YYREEE (reference sequence). V lost 4 bases and J 5 bases, leaving 13 bases between the germline ends. The CDR3 covers 14 residues. CDR3 sequence: CASSLRDPNNEQFF. The CDR3 DNA sequence: TGTGCCAGCAGCCTCCGGGACCCTAACAATGAGCAGTTCTTC.

This chain joins TRBV4-3 and TRBJ2-3; tentatively, D is TRBD1 or TRBD2 (6 bases each). This CDR3 contains 19 residues. V lost 5 bases, J lost 5 bases, and 29 bases lay in between. Germline V CDR1 and CDR2: LGHNA, YSLEER. The CDR3 DNA reads as TGCGCCAGCAGCTTCTTAGAGGGGGATTTGACGGGAGCCAAAGATACGCAGTATTTT. Translated, it gives CASSFLEGDLTGAKDTQYF.

This chain joins TRBV5-1 and TRBJ2-4, with D unresolved. This CDR3 has 15 amino acids. Trimming removed 0 bases from V and 8 bases from J, with 15 bases in between. The germline CDR1 and CDR2 sequences are SGHRS and YFSETQ. CDR3 DNA: TGCGCCAGCAGCTTGGAGTCGGCCGAATTATACATTCAGTACTTC. Translated: CASSLESAELYIQYF.

The CDR3 here is CASSDDGALLNFPYNEQFF. The CDR3 DNA sequence: TGTGCCAGCAGCGACGACGGAGCACTTCTCAACTTCCCGTACAATGAGCAGTTCTTC. The V call is TRBV5-5, the J call TRBJ2-1; D call uncertain. The CDR3 spans 19 residues. CDR1 and CDR2 from the germline V gene are SGHKS and YYEKEE (reference sequence). Trimming pared 4 bases from V and 4 bases from J, leaving 27 bases between.

This sequence joins TRBV11-2 and TRBJ2-2; 9 bases fit TRBD2. Per the germline V gene, CDR1 is SGHAT and CDR2 is FQNNGV. Germline trimming cut 2 bases from V and 6 bases from J; bases unmatched to any gene: 7. CDR3 length equals 16 residues. CDR3 amino acids: CASSLSGTSIPGELFF. The CDR3 DNA reads TGTGCCAGCAGCTTATCCGGGACTAGCATCCCCGGGGAGCTGTTTTTT.

Comment on this clone: Other DNA sequences within the sample encode an identical CDR3. V is TRBV5-1 and J is TRBJ1-5; D remains ambiguous. V was shortened by 0 bases and J by 5 bases, with 6 bases between the two germline ends. CDR3 length equals 13 residues. CDR1 SGHRS and CDR2 YFSETQ come from the germline V gene. CDR3 protein: CASSLEGHQPQHF. Here the CDR3 DNA reads TGCGCCAGCAGCTTGGAGGGCCATCAGCCCCAGCATTTT. Drawing the rest from reference TRBV5-1 and TRBJ1-5, the complete variable domain is KAGVTQTPRYLIKTRGQQVTLSCSPISGHRSVSWYQQTPGQGLQFLFEYFSETQRNKGNFPGRFSGRQFSNSRSEMNVSTLELGDSALYLCASSLEGHQPQHFGDGTRLSIL.

As regards this clone: Different DNA sequences within this sample yield the same CDR3. The chain links TRBV7-9 to TRBJ1-1; D remains ambiguous. CDR3 size: 14 residues. V was cut by 1 base and J by 4 bases, with 10 bases left in between. Germline V gives CDR1 SEHNR, CDR2 FQNEAQ (reference sequence). The CDR3 region is CASSLGGLGTEAFF. DNA for the CDR3: TGTGCCAGCAGCTTAGGGGGTCTGGGCACTGAAGCTTTCTTT.

The chain is built from TRBV10-3 and TRBJ2-7, with 7 bases fitting TRBD1. The CDR3 runs 13 residues. V lost 10 bases to trimming and J lost 9 bases; unmatched junction nucleotides: 15. Germline values: CDR1 ENHRY, CDR2 SYGVKD. CDR3 sequence (DNA): TGTGCCACCTCCCGGGACAGCCCGGCGGCGCAGTACTTC. Translation: CATSRDSPAAQYF.

The chain joins TRBV7-2 to TRBJ1-3; D remains unclear. Germline CDR1 reads SGHTA; CDR2 reads FQGNSA. This CDR3 is 12 amino acids long. V gave up 7 bases and J gave up 0 bases, with 4 bases separating them. For the CDR3, the DNA is TGTGCCAGCACTTACTCTGGAAACACCATATATTTT. This codes for CASTYSGNTIYF.

The chain joins TRBV27 to TRBJ2-1, with 11 bases aligning to TRBD2. The CDR3 covers 16 residues. The V gene's germline CDR1 is MNHEY and CDR2 SMNVEV (reference sequence). With V trimmed by 2 bases and J by 2 bases, 2 bases remained unmatched. This CDR3 is CASSLTGLAAYNEQFF. The CDR3 DNA reads as TGTGCCAGCAGTTTAACGGGACTAGCGGCCTACAATGAGCAGTTCTTC.

This clone was found once. In the same sample, other DNA sequences code for this CDR3. The V and J genes are TRBV5-1 and TRBJ2-7; no firm D call. Trimming shortened V by 0 bases and J by 5 bases, and 6 bases separated the two germline ends. The germline CDR1 and CDR2 sequences are SGHRS and YFSETQ. This CDR3 region has 12 residues. CDR3 DNA: TGCGCCAGCAGCTTGGTTGGGGACGAGCAGTACTTC. It is translated as CASSLVGDEQYF. The full variable domain, rest sourced from reference TRBV5-1 and TRBJ2-7, is KAGVTQTPRYLIKTRGQQVTLSCSPISGHRSVSWYQQTPGQGLQFLFEYFSETQRNKGNFPGRFSGRQFSNSRSEMNVSTLELGDSALYLCASSLVGDEQYFGPGTRLTVT.

J is TRBJ1-1 and V is TRBV27; 9 bases align to TRBD1. This CDR3 region has 14 residues. The ends lost 2 bases at V and 5 bases at J; junction bases unmatched: 3. Looked up from germline, CDR1 is MNHEY and CDR2 is SMNVEV (reference sequence). The CDR3 region is CASSLKTGGTEAFF. In DNA, the CDR3 is TGTGCCAGCAGTTTAAAGACAGGGGGGACTGAAGCTTTCTTT.

The chain employs TRBV2 and TRBJ1-3; no definite D call. Germline CDR1 reads SNHLY; CDR2 reads FYNNEI. The CDR3 totals 15 residues. Trimming left V 1 base short and J 0 bases short, with 7 bases between. CDR3 bases: TGTGCCAGCAGTGAAGACCTTAACTCTGGAAACACCATATATTTT. This codes for CASSEDLNSGNTIYF.

The gene calls are TRBV7-8 and TRBJ2-1, with TRBD2 identical over 7 bases. Trimming took 5 bases from V and 10 from J; bases not matched to a gene: 11. Germline CDR1 and CDR2: SGHVS and FQNEAQ. This CDR3 has 14 residues. The CDR3 loop reads CASSRSGTSREQFF. The DNA for the CDR3 is TGTGCCAGCAGCCGAAGCGGGACCTCTCGCGAGCAGTTCTTC. Based on the CDR3 plus reference TRBV7-8 and TRBJ2-1, the full variable domain is GAGVSQSPRYKVAKRGQDVALRCDPISGHVSLFWYQQALGQGPEFLTYFQNEAQLDKSGLPSDRFFAERPEGSVSTLKIQRTQQEDSAVYLCASSRSGTSREQFFGPGTRLTVL.

This clone was seen a few times. V and J are TRBV7-6 and TRBJ2-3; 7 bases are a match to TRBD1. The length of the CDR3 is 16 residues. V shed 4 bases and J 1 base; nucleotides not matched to a gene: 8. Germline V gene data show CDR1 as SGHVS and CDR2 as FNYEAQ. The CDR3 loop reads CASSSLTGKGTDTQYF. For the CDR3, the DNA is TGTGCCAGCAGCTCGTTGACAGGGAAGGGCACAGATACGCAGTATTTT.

The gene calls are TRBV5-8 and TRBJ2-6; no reliable D call. The CDR3 is 15 residues long. Germline V gene lookup returns CDR1 SGHTS and CDR2 YDEGEE. The germline V and J ends were trimmed by 4 bases and 4 bases, with 12 bases remaining between them. Written as DNA, the CDR3 is TGTGCCAGCAGCCCATTAAAATTGGGGGCCAACGTCCTGACTTTC. Its protein product is CASSPLKLGANVLTF.

This clone appeared a single time. This chain connects TRBV10-1 to TRBJ2-5; 7 bases agree with TRBD2. The CDR3 is 15 amino acids. The V gene's germline CDR1 is WNHNN and CDR2 SYGVQD (reference sequence). V was clipped by 3 bases and J by 4 bases; unmatched bases: 8. The CDR3 is CASSDSTSRGETQYF. CDR3 DNA sequence: TGCGCCAGCAGTGATTCGACTAGCCGGGGAGAGACCCAGTACTTC.

The chain recombines TRBV2 with TRBJ2-3, with 7 positions matching TRBD2. CDR1 SNHLY and CDR2 FYNNEI come from the germline V gene. Losses at the gene ends were 8 bases for V and 1 base for J; bases not matched to a gene: 12. The CDR3 is 16 residues long. The chain's CDR3 is CASESGGSRGTDTQYF. CDR3 DNA sequence: TGTGCCAGCGAATCAGGCGGGAGTAGAGGCACAGATACGCAGTATTTT. The whole variable domain, remainder taken from reference TRBV2 and TRBJ2-3, is EPEVTQTPSHQVTQMGQEVILRCVPISNHLYFYWYRQILGQKVEFLVSFYNNEISEKSEIFDDQFSVERPDGSNFTLKIRSTKLEDSAMYFCASESGGSRGTDTQYFGPGTRLTVL.

The V call is TRBV15, the J call TRBJ1-5; perhaps TRBD1 as D (5 bases). CDR1 LNHNV and CDR2 YYDKDF come from the germline V gene (reference sequence). Trimming took off 0 bases at V and 6 bases at J, with 12 bases between the two ends. This CDR3 is built from 15 residues. CDR3 bases: TGTGCCACCAGCAGAGAAAGGGGACCAGGTCAGCCCCAGCATTTT. Residues: CATSRERGPGQPQHF.

The chain recombines TRBV7-3 with TRBJ2-7; D perhaps matches TRBD1 (7 bases). Germline CDR1 reads SGHTA; CDR2 reads FQGTGA. The CDR3 spans 15 residues. Trimming took off 2 bases at V and 2 bases at J, with 13 bases between the two ends. Here the CDR3 reads CASSLGGTVPYEQYF. In nucleotides, the CDR3 is TGTGCCAGCAGCTTAGGGGGGACAGTCCCCTACGAGCAGTACTTC.

The gene calls are TRBV6-4 and TRBJ2-3; D ambiguous. V was pared by 4 bases and J by 1 base, with 6 bases between. CDR1 MRHNA and CDR2 SNTAGT come from the germline V gene. The CDR3 has 13 amino acids. In nucleotides, the CDR3 is TGTGCCAGCAGTGTTTCGGGCACAGATACGCAGTATTTT. This sequence encodes CASSVSGTDTQYF.